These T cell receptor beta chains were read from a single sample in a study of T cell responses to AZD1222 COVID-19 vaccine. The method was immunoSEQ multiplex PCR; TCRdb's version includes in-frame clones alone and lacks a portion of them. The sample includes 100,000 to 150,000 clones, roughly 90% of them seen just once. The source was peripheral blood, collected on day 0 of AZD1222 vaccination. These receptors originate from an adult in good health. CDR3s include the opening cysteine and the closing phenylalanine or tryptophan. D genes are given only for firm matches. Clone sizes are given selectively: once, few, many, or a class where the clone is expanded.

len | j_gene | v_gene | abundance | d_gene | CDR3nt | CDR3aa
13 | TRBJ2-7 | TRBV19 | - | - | TGTGCCAGTAGTATGTCCCAGGGCTACGAGCAGTACTTC | CASSMSQGYEQYF
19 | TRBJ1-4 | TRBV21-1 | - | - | TGTGCCAGCAGCAAAGTACTTCGGCAGGGAGGCTCAACTAATGAAAAACTGTTTTTT | CASSKVLRQGGSTNEKLFF
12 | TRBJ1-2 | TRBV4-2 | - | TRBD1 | TGTGCCAGCAGCCCCACAGGGGACGGCTACACCTTC | CASSPTGDGYTF
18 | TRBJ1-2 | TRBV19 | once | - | TGTGCCAGTAGAAATTTGGGAGGCGCCAGAGGAGTTAACCATGGCTACACCTTC | CASRNLGGARGVNHGYTF
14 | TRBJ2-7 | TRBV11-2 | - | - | TGTGCCAGCAGCTTGTGGGCGGGTTCCTACGAGCAGTACTTC | CASSLWAGSYEQYF
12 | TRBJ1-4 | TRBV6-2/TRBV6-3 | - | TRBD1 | TGTGCCAGCAGTTACCAGGGGGGCAAACTGTTTTTT | CASSYQGGKLFF
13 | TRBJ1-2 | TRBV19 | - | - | TGTGCCAGTAGCGCAACCGGGAGCTATGGCTACACCTTC | CASSATGSYGYTF
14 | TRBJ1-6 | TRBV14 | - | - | TGTGCCAGCAGCCGAGAATTTGCGAGTTCACCCCTCCACTTT | CASSREFASSPLHF
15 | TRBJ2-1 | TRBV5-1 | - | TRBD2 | TGCGCCAGCAGCTTGGCTACGGGGCGGGAGAATGAGCAGTTCTTC | CASSLATGRENEQFF
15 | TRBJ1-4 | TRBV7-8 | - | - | TGTGCCAGCAGCCCTCACAGGGTGGCTAATGAAAAACTGTTTTTT | CASSPHRVANEKLFF
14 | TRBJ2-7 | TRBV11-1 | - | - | TGTGCCAGCAGCAACCGGGACGGAACCTACGAGCAGTACTTC | CASSNRDGTYEQYF